This T cell receptor (beta chain) appears in the sequencing data of a study of blood T cell repertoires in COVID-19. About the study: The United States, Italy and Spain were the sources of the acute and convalescent COVID-19 samples. In each case, the material was cDNA or gDNA derived from T cells, B-cell-depleted T cells, or PBMCs.

Recovered Cohort 3 donors showed two negative PCRs, clearance, or symptom resolution. In the original analysis: Reference gene primers were amplified, and this amplification served to estimate nucleated cell counts. Only in-frame clones appear in the TCRdb table, and some are missing; sequencing was by immunoSEQ multiplex PCR. D and trimming come from the DNA, and the V and J calls and clone size come from that table. The profile shows approximately 300,000 clones, 89% of them singletons. Sequences were obtained from PBMCs or T cells enriched from blood (not recorded which). This sequence originates from a woman in her 30s who had recovered from COVID-19.

The CDR3 bases are TGTGCCATCAGTGAGTCGACCCAGGGGGCGCCTGGAGGGAACACTGAAGCTTTCTTT. It translates to CAISESTQGAPGGNTEAFF. The rearrangement uses TRBV10-3 and TRBJ1-1, with 8 bases lining up with TRBD1. Germline CDR1 reads ENHRY; CDR2 reads SYGVKD. The CDR3 has 19 amino acids. The J segment lost 1 base and the V segment lost 0 bases, leaving 13 bases of the junction unmatched.